Sequencing of this T cell receptor beta chain was carried out in a study of blood T cell repertoires in COVID-19. Study-level background: The study drew acute and convalescent COVID-19 samples from the United States, Italy and Spain. Nucleic acid was either cDNA or gDNA, and it came from T cells, B-cell-depleted T cells, or PBMCs.

In the original processing: From reference gene primer amplification, estimates of nucleated cell counts were derived. Assay used: immunoSEQ multiplex PCR; TCRdb lists only in-frame clones, some missing. V, J and clone size reflect that table, while D and trimming were determined from the DNA. This sample has about 310,000 clones, with around 91% found just once. This CDR3 contains 13 residues. The trim removed 3 bases at V and 5 bases at J, leaving 4 bases unmatched. In germline, CDR1 is SGHNT, CDR2 YYREEE (reference sequence). Sequencing used peripheral blood. This chain connects TRBV5-4 to TRBJ1-1; TRBD1 agrees at 7 bases. The source is a woman in her thirties or forties with COVID-19, enrolled during active disease. CDR3 in DNA: TGTGCCAGCAGCTCTCAGGGGGGAACTGAAGCTTTCTTT. It encodes CASSSQGGTEAFF.